This T cell receptor beta chain was recorded in a study of cytomegalovirus exposure and HLA in healthy donors. Whole-study results and caveats: Listed as cytomegalovirus-associated were 150 to 200 TCR beta chains.

Germline V gene data show CDR1 as SEHNR and CDR2 as FQNEAQ (reference sequence). The CDR3 totals 16 residues. Comment on this clone: The antigen is not known. The junction shows a germline mismatch at one end, possibly a read error.

Use of 60 Vbeta and 13 Jbeta primers characterized the PCR. TCRdb's copy holds only in-frame clones and misses some; the assay was immunoSEQ multiplex PCR. The repertoire has 54,000 or so clones, about 70% of them found once; the top ten carry roughly 21%. This sequence joins TRBV7-9 and TRBJ1-6; TRBD1 agrees at 8 bases. Sequences were obtained from PBMCs. The clonotype originates from a woman aged 60-75 years in good health and CMV-seropositive. CDR3 amino acids: CSSSATATGDGSPLHF. CDR3 in DNA: TGTTCCAGCAGCGCTACGGCGACAGGGGACGGTTCACCCCTCCACTTT.